These 31 T cell receptor beta chains originate from one sample sequenced in a study of human T cells and chemical hapten exposure. TCRdb re-called the RACE reads through MiXCR, storing one row per CDR3 protein. The table records about 360,000 distinct CDR3 sequences, more than 4.5% of them present only once. Time point specified: patch test 1, 2 weeks after DPC sensitization. Indicated treatment: therapeutic diphenylcyclopropenone sensitization with weekly scalp DPC. This sample comprised whole blood, obtained in connection with sensitization to the hapten diphenylcyclopropenone (DPC). The receptors originated from a woman aged 50 to 60 with alopecia areata. Some clones in this sample may be carry-over from other donors' samples.

This clonotype showed up many times. The chain has TRBV29-1 and TRBJ2-1; maybe TRBD2 (6 bases). Per germline, CDR1 SQVTM and CDR2 ANQGSEA. The CDR3 extends over 15 amino acids. Trimming took 5 bases from V and 3 from J, leaving 17 bases between them. The DNA of the CDR3 is TGCAGCGTTAAATTAAGGCAGGGAGGCTACAATGAGCAGTTCTTC. It codes for CSVKLRQGGYNEQFF.

This clonotype was detected many times. This chain uses TRBV29-1 with TRBJ2-2; TRBD1 might be the D (5 bases). The V gene's germline CDR1 is SQVTM and CDR2 ANQGSEA. The CDR3 is 12 residues long. Trimming pared 7 bases from V and 2 bases from J, leaving 8 bases between. This chain's CDR3 is CSAGHNTGELFF. CDR3 coding DNA: TGCAGCGCCGGACACAACACCGGGGAGCTGTTTTTT.

This clonotype turned up a few times. In DNA, the CDR3 is TGTGCCATCAGTTCGGACAAAAACACCGGGGAGCTGTTTTTT. The encoded protein is CAISSDKNTGELFF. This chain links TRBV10-3 with TRBJ2-2; D perhaps matches TRBD1 (5 bases). The CDR3 spans 14 residues. The V gene lost 5 bases and the J gene lost 2 bases, with 9 bases spanning the gap. In germline, CDR1 is ENHRY, CDR2 SYGVKD.

This clonotype showed up many times. The V call is TRBV12-3 or TRBV12-4, the J call TRBJ1-6, with 7 bases that match TRBD1. CDR3 length equals 14 residues. After removal of 6 bases from V and 7 bases from J, the junction contained 6 bases not matched to a gene. In nucleotides, the CDR3 is TGTGCCAGCAGCCTGACAGGGAGAAATTCACCCCTCCACTTT. Translating gives CASSLTGRNSPLHF.

This clonotype was seen only a few times. V gene TRBV7-2 combines with J gene TRBJ2-7; 13 bases are a match to TRBD2. The germline V gene has CDR1 SGHTA and CDR2 FQGNSA. This CDR3 is 16 amino acids long. Losses at the gene ends were 0 bases for V and 3 bases for J; bases not matched to a gene: 2. As DNA, the CDR3 is TGTGCCAGCAGCTTAGCTCGGACTAGCGGGAGCTACGAGCAGTACTTC. Its translation is CASSLARTSGSYEQYF.

This clonotype was counted many times. V usage is TRBV30 and J usage is TRBJ1-2; 8 bases are shared with TRBD1. The CDR3 sequence is 16 residues long. Germline loops: CDR1 GTSNPN, CDR2 SVGIG (reference sequence). After removal of 2 bases from V and 2 bases from J, the junction contained 10 bases not matched to a gene. The CDR3 loop reads CAWSPPLGQGNYGYTF. CDR3 DNA: TGTGCCTGGAGTCCCCCCCTCGGACAGGGCAACTATGGCTACACCTTC. The variable domain in full, with the rest retrieved from reference TRBV30 and TRBJ1-2, is SQTIHQWPATLVQPVGSPLSLECTVEGTSNPNLYWYRQAAGRGLQLLFYSVGIGQISSEVPQNLSASRPQDRQFILSSKKLLLSDSGFYLCAWSPPLGQGNYGYTFGSGTRLTVV.

The chain carries TRBV20-1 and TRBJ2-7; 13 bases map to TRBD2. Losses at the gene ends were 5 bases for V and 3 bases for J; bases not matched to a gene: 7. Germline values: CDR1 DFQATT, CDR2 SNEGSKA (reference sequence). The CDR3 is 15 residues long. The CDR3 protein is CSAERTSGGRYEQYF. The CDR3 DNA reads TGCAGTGCTGAAAGGACTAGCGGGGGACGCTACGAGCAGTACTTC.

This clonotype was detected ten times or more. The V gene is TRBV6-2 or TRBV6-3, the J gene TRBJ2-2, with TRBD2 identical over 8 bases. With V trimmed by 0 bases and J by 3 bases, 9 bases remained unmatched. Germline loops: CDR1 MNHEY, CDR2 SVGEGT. The CDR3 extends over 18 amino acids. In DNA form, the CDR3 reads TGTGCCAGCAGTTACTCGTTCTCGAGCGGGAGATACACCGGGGAGCTGTTTTTT. This encodes CASSYSFSSGRYTGELFF.

There are many counts of this clonotype. This rearrangement joins TRBV7-8 to TRBJ1-4; 7 bases are shared with TRBD1. The CDR3 spans 16 residues. CDR1 is SGHVS, CDR2 FQNEAQ, per germline. Unmatched junction bases numbered 6, after V lost 5 bases and J lost 0 bases. The CDR3 spells CASSTRQGATNEKLFF. The CDR3 DNA follows: TGTGCCAGCAGCACCCGACAGGGCGCAACTAATGAAAAACTGTTTTTT. Based on the CDR3 plus reference TRBV7-8 and TRBJ1-4, the full variable domain is GAGVSQSPRYKVAKRGQDVALRCDPISGHVSLFWYQQALGQGPEFLTYFQNEAQLDKSGLPSDRFFAERPEGSVSTLKIQRTQQEDSAVYLCASSTRQGATNEKLFFGSGTQLSVL.

The sample holds a few counts of this clonotype. This chain connects TRBV7-9 to TRBJ2-1, with 12 bases matching TRBD1. V shed 0 bases, J shed 2 bases, and the junction held 2 bases outside the gene matches. Germline V gene lookup returns CDR1 SEHNR and CDR2 FQNEAQ (reference sequence). The CDR3 runs to 17 residues. CDR3: CASSLAGTGGPYNEQFF. Written as DNA, the CDR3 is TGTGCCAGCAGCTTAGCCGGGACAGGGGGCCCCTACAATGAGCAGTTCTTC.

This clonotype was observed at least ten times. V usage is TRBV28 and J usage is TRBJ2-7, with D hard to call. Germline values: CDR1 MDHEN, CDR2 SYDVKM. The CDR3 is made up of 14 amino acids. Trimming removed 5 bases at V and 4 bases at J, with 15 bases between. In nucleotides, the CDR3 is TGTGCCAGCAGTCCTTCAGAGTATACGTACGAGCAGTACTTC. This translates into CASSPSEYTYEQYF.

Points on this clonotype: This could be a read error, since a much larger clone is one nucleotide away. The chain has TRBV29-1 and TRBJ1-1, with 7 bases lining up with TRBD1. Germline CDR1 reads SQVTM; CDR2 reads ANQGSEA. Trimming cost V 6 bases and J 4 bases; bases outside gene matches: 14. The CDR3 length is 15 residues. The CDR3, as DNA: TGCAGCGTGATAGGGGGCCCACCCGCAGGCACTGAAGCTTTCTTT. Its protein product is CSVIGGPPAGTEAFF.

In its sample, this clonotype was seen many times. The rearrangement uses TRBV5-1 and TRBJ2-1; 11 nucleotides agree with TRBD1. Trimming cost V 4 bases and J 5 bases; bases outside gene matches: 8. CDR1 and CDR2 from the germline V gene are SGHRS and YFSETQ. CDR3 length: 16 amino acids. This CDR3 is CASSLRTGGAHNEQFF. The CDR3 DNA sequence: TGCGCCAGCAGCCTAAGGACAGGGGGCGCCCACAATGAGCAGTTCTTC. Full variable domain (remainder filled in from reference TRBV5-1 and TRBJ2-1): KAGVTQTPRYLIKTRGQQVTLSCSPISGHRSVSWYQQTPGQGLQFLFEYFSETQRNKGNFPGRFSGRQFSNSRSEMNVSTLELGDSALYLCASSLRTGGAHNEQFFGPGTRLTVL.

This clonotype was observed at least ten times. The J gene is TRBJ2-6, the V gene TRBV9, with 10 bases identical to TRBD1. V was pared by 2 bases and J by 2 bases, with 1 base of the junction left unmatched. CDR3 length equals 16 residues. Germline loops: CDR1 SGDLS, CDR2 YYNGEE. The CDR3 DNA sequence: TGTGCCAGCAGCGTGGACAGGGGGGCTGGGGCCAACGTCCTGACTTTC. Amino acids: CASSVDRGAGANVLTF.

There are many counts of this clonotype. The chain is built from TRBV12-3 or TRBV12-4 and TRBJ2-7; 7 nucleotides align to TRBD1. The CDR3 length is 15 residues. With V trimmed by 1 base and J by 2 bases, 5 bases remained unmatched. DNA for the CDR3: TGTGCCAGCAGTTTAGTAGGGGACAGACCCTACGAGCAGTACTTC. This gives the protein CASSLVGDRPYEQYF.

The sample holds many counts of this clonotype. The chain has TRBV20-1 and TRBJ2-1; 9 nucleotides agree with TRBD2. Looked up from germline, CDR1 is DFQATT and CDR2 is SNEGSKA (reference sequence). The CDR3 is 16 amino acids. The V and J ends lost 0 bases and 4 bases, in that order; junction bases with no gene match: 7. The CDR3 sequence: CSARDVAGANYNEQFF. For the CDR3, the DNA is TGCAGTGCTAGAGACGTAGCGGGAGCGAATTACAATGAGCAGTTCTTC.

This sequence joins TRBV10-1 and TRBJ2-3, with D possibly called TRBD1 or TRBD2 (5 bases each). Germline values: CDR1 WNHNN, CDR2 SYGVQD (reference sequence). With 6 bases removed from V and 3 bases from J, the gap between germline ends came to 13 bases. The CDR3 runs to 14 residues. The DNA for the CDR3 is TGCGCCAGCAGCGGCGAGGGACGTACAGATACGCAGTATTTT. Protein: CASSGEGRTDTQYF.

There are many counts of this clonotype. Here the CDR3 reads CAINPGTVSYEQYF. The CDR3 nucleotides are TGTGCCATCAATCCCGGGACCGTATCCTACGAGCAGTACTTC. The rearrangement links TRBV10-3 to TRBJ2-7; D assignment may be TRBD1 or TRBD2 (5 bases each). The CDR3 has 14 amino acids. Deletions cut 7 bases from V and 1 base from J, with 14 bases between. The germline V gene has CDR1 ENHRY and CDR2 SYGVKD.

This clonotype was recorded at least ten times. The V and J genes are TRBV7-2 and TRBJ1-5; TRBD1 aligns across 7 bases. CDR1 and CDR2 from the germline V gene are SGHTA and FQGNSA. The V and J ends lost 1 base and 3 bases, in that order; junction bases with no gene match: 6. CDR3 size: 16 residues. The CDR3 DNA reads as TGTGCCAGCAGCTTAGTTTCCACAGGGGTCAATCAGCCCCAGCATTTT. Translating it yields CASSLVSTGVNQPQHF.

This clonotype was observed at least ten times. The chain carries TRBV6-2 or TRBV6-3 and TRBJ1-5; 7 nucleotides match TRBD1. With 2 bases clipped from V and 1 base from J, the junction kept 8 bases outside the gene matches. The CDR3 is 17 amino acids. CDR1 is MNHEY, CDR2 SVGEGT, per germline. CDR3 coding DNA: TGTGCCAGCAGTTACCGGGAAGGGACAGTGAGCAATCAGCCCCAGCATTTT. This translates into CASSYREGTVSNQPQHF.

This clonotype has a count of ten or more. The rearrangement joins TRBV7-2 to TRBJ2-1; no firm D call. The germline V and J ends were trimmed by 2 bases and 5 bases, with 10 bases remaining between them. In germline, CDR1 is SGHTA, CDR2 FQGNSA. This CDR3 comprises 14 residues. CDR3 residues: CASSLTDIDNEQFF. The CDR3 coding sequence is TGTGCCAGCAGCTTAACAGACATTGACAATGAGCAGTTCTTC.

V gene TRBV20-1 combines with J gene TRBJ1-1, with D perhaps matching TRBD1 (6 bases). The germline V gene encodes CDR1 DFQATT and CDR2 SNEGSKA (reference sequence). There are 12 residues in the CDR3. The CDR3 region is CTPTGPNTEAFF. For the CDR3, the DNA is TGCACCCCAACAGGGCCAAACACTGAAGCTTTCTTT.

This clonotype was detected only a few times. The chain has TRBV19 and TRBJ1-3; no definite D call. Germline assignment: CDR1 LNHDA and CDR2 SQIVND (reference sequence). With 8 bases removed from V and 0 bases from J, the gap between germline ends came to 11 bases. This CDR3 region has 14 residues. The CDR3 spells CASDGPNSGNTIYF. The CDR3 nucleotides read TGTGCCAGTGATGGGCCGAACTCTGGAAACACCATATATTTT.

This clonotype was recorded at least ten times. This sequence joins TRBV7-8 and TRBJ1-1; 7 nucleotides align to TRBD1. This CDR3 has 15 amino acids. V lost 5 bases to trimming and J lost 5 bases; unmatched junction nucleotides: 11. The germline V gene has CDR1 SGHVS and CDR2 FQNEAQ. The DNA of the CDR3 is TGTGCCAGCAGCGGTAGACAGGGAGGGAGAACTGAAGCTTTCTTT. Residues: CASSGRQGGRTEAFF.

There are many counts of this clonotype. The chain recombines TRBV2 with TRBJ2-7; D ambiguous. Germline V gene lookup returns CDR1 SNHLY and CDR2 FYNNEI. The CDR3 consists of 12 residues. V dropped 7 bases and J dropped 0 bases, with 7 bases sitting between them. This chain's CDR3 is CASISNSYEQYF. The CDR3 bases are TGTGCCAGCATTTCTAACTCCTACGAGCAGTACTTC.

This clonotype was observed once. Just one base apart from a much larger clone, this may be a read error. This chain connects TRBV28 to TRBJ2-3; D uncertain. The germline CDR1 and CDR2 sequences are MDHEN and SYDVKM. The ends were cut back, 5 bases at V and 1 base at J, with 19 bases in the middle. This CDR3 is built from 17 residues. The CDR3 reads CASSPYSTGVRTDTQYF. CDR3 coding DNA: TGTGCCAGCAGTCCCTACTCTACCGGAGTCCGCACAGATACGCAGTATTTT.

This clonotype was recorded at least ten times. The J gene is TRBJ1-4, the V gene TRBV13; 10 bases are shared with TRBD1. V gave up 5 bases and J gave up 7 bases; unmatched junction bases: 7. CDR1 and CDR2 from the germline V gene are PRHDT and FYEKMQ (reference sequence). The CDR3 is made up of 15 amino acids. This CDR3 reads CASSPAGQGTEKLFF. In DNA, the CDR3 is TGTGCCAGCAGCCCAGCGGGACAGGGGACTGAAAAACTGTTTTTT.

This clonotype was picked up a small number of times. This chain connects TRBV6-5 to TRBJ1-2; D might be TRBD1 (5 bases). Germline CDR1 MNHEY, CDR2 SVGAGI. The CDR3 is made up of 15 amino acids. The V gene lost 5 bases and the J gene lost 1 base, with 14 bases spanning the gap. CDR3 protein: CASSLVGGDNYGYTF. The CDR3, as DNA: TGTGCCAGCAGTCTGGTGGGGGGGGATAACTATGGCTACACCTTC.

The sample holds many counts of this clonotype. V usage is TRBV29-1 and J usage is TRBJ2-5; D is possibly TRBD2 (6 bases). Germline V CDR1 and CDR2: SQVTM, ANQGSEA. V lost 6 bases and J lost 5, with 13 bases in between. This CDR3 contains 12 residues. The CDR3 reads CSVGDGGETQYF. The DNA for the CDR3 is TGCAGCGTCGGGGACGGAGGGGAGACCCAGTACTTC. Full variable domain (outside the CDR3, taken from reference TRBV29-1 and TRBJ2-5): SAVISQKPSRDICQRGTSLTIQCQVDSQVTMMFWYRQQPGQSLTLIATANQGSEATYESGFVIDKFPISRPNLTFSTLTVSNMSPEDSSIYLCSVGDGGETQYFGPGTRLLVL.

This clonotype was seen repeatedly, ten times or more. This chain links TRBV6-5 with TRBJ1-5; D is unresolved. The CDR3 totals 15 residues. V gave up 6 bases and J gave up 0 bases, with 12 bases separating them. CDR1 and CDR2 (germline): MNHEY, SVGAGI. The CDR3 region is CASRVSHYSNQPQHF. The CDR3 nucleotides are TGTGCCAGCAGGGTGTCACATTATAGCAATCAGCCCCAGCATTTT.

This clonotype showed up many times. V and J are TRBV7-9 and TRBJ2-1, with 8 bases fitting TRBD1. Germline loops: CDR1 SEHNR, CDR2 FQNEAQ (reference sequence). J lost 4 bases, V lost 5 bases, and 7 bases had no gene match. The CDR3 runs 15 residues. CDR3 loop: CASSPNRGVYNEQFF. The CDR3 DNA reads TGTGCCAGCAGCCCGAACAGGGGGGTTTACAATGAGCAGTTCTTC. Full variable domain (rest looked up from reference TRBV7-9 and TRBJ2-1): DTGVSQNPRHKITKRGQNVTFRCDPISEHNRLYWYRQTLGQGPEFLTYFQNEAQLEKSRLLSDRFSAERPKGSFSTLEIQRTEQGDSAMYLCASSPNRGVYNEQFFGPGTRLTVL.